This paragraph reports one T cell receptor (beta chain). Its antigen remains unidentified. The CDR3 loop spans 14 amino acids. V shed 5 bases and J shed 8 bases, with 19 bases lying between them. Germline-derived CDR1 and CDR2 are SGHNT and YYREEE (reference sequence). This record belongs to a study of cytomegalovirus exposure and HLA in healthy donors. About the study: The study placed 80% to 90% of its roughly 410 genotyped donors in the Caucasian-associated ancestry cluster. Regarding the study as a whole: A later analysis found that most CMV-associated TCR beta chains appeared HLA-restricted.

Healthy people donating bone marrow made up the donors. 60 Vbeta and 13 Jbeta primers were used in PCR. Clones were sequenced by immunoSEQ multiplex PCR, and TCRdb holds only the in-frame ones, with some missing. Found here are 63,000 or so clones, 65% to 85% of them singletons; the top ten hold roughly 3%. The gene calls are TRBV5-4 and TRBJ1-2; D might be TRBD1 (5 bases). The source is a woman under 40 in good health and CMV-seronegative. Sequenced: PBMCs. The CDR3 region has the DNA TGTGCCAGCAGTCCCTGGGGCAGTTGGGAAGGCTACACCTTC. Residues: CASSPWGSWEGYTF.